A selection of T cell receptor beta chains follows, all from one sample in a study of identical twins. TCRdb reprocessed the 5' RACE reads via MiXCR and lists one record per CDR3 protein. The data contain approximately 1.8 million distinct CDR3 sequences, roughly a third of them seen just once; the ten biggest clones take up about 0.25%. Sequenced sample: cord blood. The receptors shown here come from a newborn girl in good health. The CDR3 runs from the conserved cysteine through the conserved F or W. Each record gives: clone size, V gene, D gene, CDR3 length, J gene, CDR3 DNA, CDR3 protein. A D gene is named only where the DNA matches it firmly. Rows give clone size only sometimes, using once, few, many, or a class for an expanded clone.

size: -
V: TRBV24-1
D: -
length: 13
J: TRBJ2-3
DNA: TGTGCCACCAGTGACCCGTTTACAGATACGCAGTATTTT
CDR3: CATSDPFTDTQYF

size: few
V: TRBV11-2
D: -
length: 13
J: TRBJ1-1
DNA: TGTGCCAGCAGCTTGGCGGGGTGGGCTGAAGCTTTCTTT
CDR3: CASSLAGWAEAFF

size: few
V: TRBV7-9
D: -
length: 14
J: TRBJ2-5
DNA: TGTGCCAGCAGCTTAAGACTCAACGGTGGGACCCAGTACTTC
CDR3: CASSLRLNGGTQYF

size: -
V: TRBV28
D: -
length: 15
J: TRBJ1-1
DNA: TGTGCCAGCAGCCAGCGAGAGGGGAGAAGTGCTGAAGCTTTCTTT
CDR3: CASSQREGRSAEAFF

size: -
V: TRBV11-2
D: -
length: 14
J: TRBJ2-7
DNA: TGTGCCAGCAGCTTAGTGGCTCAGATTTACGAGCAGTACTTC
CDR3: CASSLVAQIYEQYF

size: few
V: TRBV10-2
D: TRBD2
length: 15
J: TRBJ2-7
DNA: TGCGCCAGCAGTGCAGTAGCGGGAGGTCCCTACGAGCAGTACTTC
CDR3: CASSAVAGGPYEQYF

size: few
V: TRBV20-1
D: TRBD2
length: 14
J: TRBJ2-1
DNA: TGCAGTGCGGTACTAGCGGGAGGCTACAATGAGCAGTTCTTC
CDR3: CSAVLAGGYNEQFF

size: -
V: TRBV5-5
D: TRBD1
length: 15
J: TRBJ2-3
DNA: TGTGCCAGCAGACCGCCGGGACAGGGTACAGATACGCAGTATTTT
CDR3: CASRPPGQGTDTQYF

size: -
V: TRBV7-2
D: TRBD2
length: 14
J: TRBJ2-1
DNA: TGTGCCAGCAGCTGGGGACTAGCGGGAGTTGAGCAGTTCTTC
CDR3: CASSWGLAGVEQFF

size: few
V: TRBV7-7
D: -
length: 16
J: TRBJ2-3
DNA: TGTGCTAGCAGCCCCGGCGTGAGAACTAACACAGATACGCAGTATTTT
CDR3: CASSPGVRTNTDTQYF

size: many
V: TRBV4-2
D: -
length: 15
J: TRBJ2-3
DNA: TGTGCCAGCAGCCAAAGGTCGCCTAGCACAGATACGCAGTATTTT
CDR3: CASSQRSPSTDTQYF

size: -
V: TRBV7-9
D: -
length: 15
J: TRBJ2-6
DNA: TGTGCCAGCAGCTTCTTCGCCTCTGGGGCCAACGTCCTGACTTTC
CDR3: CASSFFASGANVLTF

size: many
V: TRBV7-2
D: -
length: 16
J: TRBJ2-3
DNA: TGTGCCAGCAGCTTATTGGGGACTTCTAGCACAGATACGCAGTATTTT
CDR3: CASSLLGTSSTDTQYF

size: -
V: TRBV9
D: TRBD2
length: 15
J: TRBJ2-7
DNA: TGTGCCAGCAGCGTAGGCCACGGGAGGTCCTCCGAGCAGTACTTC
CDR3: CASSVGHGRSSEQYF

size: -
V: TRBV12-3/TRBV12-4
D: TRBD2
length: 16
J: TRBJ2-5
DNA: TGTGCCAGCAGTTTAGGGCTAGCGGGGGAAGTGGGGACCCAGTACTTC
CDR3: CASSLGLAGEVGTQYF

size: few
V: TRBV2
D: TRBD1
length: 14
J: TRBJ2-3
DNA: TGTGCCGGCCACCGGGACAGAAGCACAGATACGCAGTATTTT
CDR3: CAGHRDRSTDTQYF

size: few
V: TRBV18
D: -
length: 15
J: TRBJ1-6
DNA: TGTGCCAGCTCACAATCTCGAAAAGCACAATCACCCCTCCACTTT
CDR3: CASSQSRKAQSPLHF

size: few
V: TRBV30
D: -
length: 12
J: TRBJ1-2
DNA: TGTGCCGGACAAGGGACACCTTATGGCTACACCTTC
CDR3: CAGQGTPYGYTF

size: many
V: TRBV12-3/TRBV12-4
D: -
length: 13
J: TRBJ2-4
DNA: TGTGCCAGCAGTAGCGGAGGGGGAAACATTCAGTACTTC
CDR3: CASSSGGGNIQYF

size: -
V: TRBV27
D: TRBD1
length: 13
J: TRBJ1-1
DNA: TGTGCCAGCACCGAGACAGGGGGTAGGGAAGCTTTCTTT
CDR3: CASTETGGREAFF

size: -
V: TRBV7-9
D: -
length: 14
J: TRBJ2-1
DNA: TGTGCCAGCAGCTTATCCACAGATTACAATGAGCAGTTCTTC
CDR3: CASSLSTDYNEQFF

size: few
V: TRBV12-3/TRBV12-4
D: -
length: 12
J: TRBJ1-4
DNA: TGTGCCAGCAGTTCTCGGTTTGAAAAACTGTTTTTT
CDR3: CASSSRFEKLFF

size: few
V: TRBV20-1
D: TRBD1
length: 14
J: TRBJ1-5
DNA: TGCAGTGCTGGACAGGGGGCGTTTGGTCAGCCCCAGCATTTT
CDR3: CSAGQGAFGQPQHF

size: -
V: TRBV20-1
D: -
length: 12
J: TRBJ1-2
DNA: TGCAGTGTTATCCAAGGCAAAGTCGGCTACACCTTC
CDR3: CSVIQGKVGYTF

size: few
V: TRBV7-9
D: TRBD1
length: 17
J: TRBJ1-2
DNA: TGTGCCAGCAGCTTGCCGGACAGGGGGATCCTTAACTATGGCTACACCTTC
CDR3: CASSLPDRGILNYGYTF

size: -
V: TRBV24-1
D: TRBD2
length: 16
J: TRBJ2-1
DNA: TGTGCCACCAGTGATTTCAGGACTAGCGGGAGTAGTGAGCAGTTCTTC
CDR3: CATSDFRTSGSSEQFF

size: few
V: TRBV20-1
D: TRBD2
length: 18
J: TRBJ2-7
DNA: TGCAGTGCTAGATTACGGTCGGGACTAGCGCCAAGCTCCTACGAGCAGTACTTC
CDR3: CSARLRSGLAPSSYEQYF

size: -
V: TRBV6-1
D: -
length: 16
J: TRBJ2-5
DNA: TGTGCCAGCAGTGAAATCCCACTCTTGACCAACAATGAGCAGTACTTC
CDR3: CASSEIPLLTNNEQYF

size: -
V: TRBV7-2
D: TRBD2
length: 18
J: TRBJ2-3
DNA: TGTGCCAGCAGCTTAGTTAGGCTAGCGGGGATTCACACAGATACGCAGTATTTT
CDR3: CASSLVRLAGIHTDTQYF

size: -
V: TRBV30
D: -
length: 12
J: TRBJ2-7
DNA: TGTGCCTGGGCTCCTAATAACTACGAGCAGTACTTC
CDR3: CAWAPNNYEQYF

size: few
V: TRBV27
D: -
length: 15
J: TRBJ1-4
DNA: TGTGCCAGCAGCTCCTCGGTAGGTCCTCAAGGAAAACTGTTTTTT
CDR3: CASSSSVGPQGKLFF